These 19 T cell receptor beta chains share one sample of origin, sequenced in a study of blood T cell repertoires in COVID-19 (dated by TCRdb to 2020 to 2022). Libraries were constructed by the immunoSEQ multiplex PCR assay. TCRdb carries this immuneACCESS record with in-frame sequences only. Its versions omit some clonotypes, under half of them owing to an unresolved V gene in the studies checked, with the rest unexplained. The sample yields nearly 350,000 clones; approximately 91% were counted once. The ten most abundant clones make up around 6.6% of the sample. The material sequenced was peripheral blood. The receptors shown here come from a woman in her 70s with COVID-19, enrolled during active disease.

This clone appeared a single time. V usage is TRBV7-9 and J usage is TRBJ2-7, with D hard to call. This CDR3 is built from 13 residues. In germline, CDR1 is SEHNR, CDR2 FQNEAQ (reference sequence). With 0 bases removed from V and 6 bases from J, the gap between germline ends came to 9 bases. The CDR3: CASSLAAAREQYF. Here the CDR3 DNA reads TGTGCCAGCAGCTTAGCCGCGGCCCGCGAGCAGTACTTC.

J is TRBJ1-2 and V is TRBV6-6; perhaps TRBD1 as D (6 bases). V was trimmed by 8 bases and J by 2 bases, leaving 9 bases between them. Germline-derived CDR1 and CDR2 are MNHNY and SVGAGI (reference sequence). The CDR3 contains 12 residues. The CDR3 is CASGGGNYGYTF. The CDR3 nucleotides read TGTGCCAGCGGGGGGGGCAACTATGGCTACACCTTC.

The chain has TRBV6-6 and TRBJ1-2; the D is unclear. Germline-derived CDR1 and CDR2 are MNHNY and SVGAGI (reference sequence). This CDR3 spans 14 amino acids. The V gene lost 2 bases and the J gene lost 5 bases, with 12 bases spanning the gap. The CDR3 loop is CASSYSSQRYGYTF. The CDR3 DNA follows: TGTGCCAGCAGTTACAGCAGCCAGCGTTATGGCTACACCTTC.

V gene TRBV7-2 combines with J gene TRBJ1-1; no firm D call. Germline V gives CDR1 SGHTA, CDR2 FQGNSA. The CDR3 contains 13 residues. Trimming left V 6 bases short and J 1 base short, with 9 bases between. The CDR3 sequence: CASRYSRNTEAFF. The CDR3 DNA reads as TGTGCCAGCAGGTACAGTAGGAACACTGAAGCTTTCTTT.

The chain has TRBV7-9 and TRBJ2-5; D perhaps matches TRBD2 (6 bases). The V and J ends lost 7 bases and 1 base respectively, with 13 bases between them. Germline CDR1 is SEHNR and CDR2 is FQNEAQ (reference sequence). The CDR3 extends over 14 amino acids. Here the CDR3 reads CASTKLGGQETQYF. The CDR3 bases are TGTGCCAGCACCAAGTTGGGGGGCCAAGAGACCCAGTACTTC.

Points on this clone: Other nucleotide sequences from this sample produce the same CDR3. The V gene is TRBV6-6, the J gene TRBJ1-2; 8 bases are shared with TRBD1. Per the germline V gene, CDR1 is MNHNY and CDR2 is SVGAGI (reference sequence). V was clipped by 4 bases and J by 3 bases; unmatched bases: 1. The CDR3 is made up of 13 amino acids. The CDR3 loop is CASSSQGDYGYTF. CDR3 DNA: TGTGCCAGCAGTTCACAGGGGGACTATGGCTACACCTTC.

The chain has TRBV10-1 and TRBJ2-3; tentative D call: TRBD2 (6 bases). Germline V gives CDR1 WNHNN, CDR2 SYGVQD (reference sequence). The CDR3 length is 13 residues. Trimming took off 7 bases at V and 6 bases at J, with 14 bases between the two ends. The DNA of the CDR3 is TGCGCCAGCAACCCGAGGAGGGAGGATACGCAGTATTTT. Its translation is CASNPRREDTQYF.

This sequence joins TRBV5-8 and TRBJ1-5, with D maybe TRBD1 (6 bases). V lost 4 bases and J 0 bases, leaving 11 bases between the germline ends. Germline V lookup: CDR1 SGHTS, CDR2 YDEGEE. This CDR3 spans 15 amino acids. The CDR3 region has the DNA TGTGCCAGCAGCCCAAGGACAGTTAGCAATCAGCCCCAGCATTTT. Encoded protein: CASSPRTVSNQPQHF.

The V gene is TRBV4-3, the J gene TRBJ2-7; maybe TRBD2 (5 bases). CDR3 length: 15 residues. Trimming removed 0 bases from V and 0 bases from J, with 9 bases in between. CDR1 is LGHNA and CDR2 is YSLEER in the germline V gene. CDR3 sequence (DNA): TGCGCCAGCAGCCAAGATCGGACTGGCTCCTACGAGCAGTACTTC. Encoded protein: CASSQDRTGSYEQYF.

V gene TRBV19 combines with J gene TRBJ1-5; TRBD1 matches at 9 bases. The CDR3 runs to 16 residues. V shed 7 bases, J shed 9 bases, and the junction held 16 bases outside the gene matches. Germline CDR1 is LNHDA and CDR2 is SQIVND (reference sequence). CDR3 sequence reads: CASTPGDGTGWRPQHF. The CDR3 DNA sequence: TGTGCCAGTACTCCCGGAGACGGGACAGGGTGGCGGCCCCAGCATTTT.

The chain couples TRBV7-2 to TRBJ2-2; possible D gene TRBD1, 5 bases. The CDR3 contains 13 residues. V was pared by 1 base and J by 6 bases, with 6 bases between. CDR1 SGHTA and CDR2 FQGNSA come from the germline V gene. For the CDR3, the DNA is TGTGCCAGCAGCTTAGGGGGCGCCGGGGAGCTGTTTTTT. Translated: CASSLGGAGELFF.

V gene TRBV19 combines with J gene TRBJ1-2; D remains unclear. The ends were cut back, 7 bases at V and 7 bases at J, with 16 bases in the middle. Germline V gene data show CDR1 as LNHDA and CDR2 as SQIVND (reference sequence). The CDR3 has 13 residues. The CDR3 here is CASKTGDRAGYTF. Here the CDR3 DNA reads TGTGCCAGTAAAACCGGAGATAGAGCTGGCTACACCTTC.

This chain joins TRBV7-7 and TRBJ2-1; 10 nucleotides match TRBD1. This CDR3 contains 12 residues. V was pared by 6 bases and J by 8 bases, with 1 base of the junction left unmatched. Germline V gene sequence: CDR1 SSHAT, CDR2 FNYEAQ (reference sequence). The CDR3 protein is CASRGQGDEQFF. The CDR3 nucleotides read TGTGCCAGCAGAGGACAGGGGGATGAGCAGTTCTTC.

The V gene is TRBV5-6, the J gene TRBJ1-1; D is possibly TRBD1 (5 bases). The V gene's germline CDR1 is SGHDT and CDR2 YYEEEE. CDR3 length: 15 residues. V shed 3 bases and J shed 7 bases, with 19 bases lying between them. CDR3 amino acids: CASSSEGAGGREAFF. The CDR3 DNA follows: TGTGCCAGCAGCTCCGAAGGGGCAGGTGGACGTGAAGCTTTCTTT.

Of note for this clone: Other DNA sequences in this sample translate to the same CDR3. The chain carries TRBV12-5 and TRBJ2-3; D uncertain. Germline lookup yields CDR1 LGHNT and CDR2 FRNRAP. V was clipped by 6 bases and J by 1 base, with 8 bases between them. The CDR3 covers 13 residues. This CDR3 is CASGPSGTDTQYF. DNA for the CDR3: TGTGCTAGTGGCCCCTCGGGCACAGATACGCAGTATTTT.

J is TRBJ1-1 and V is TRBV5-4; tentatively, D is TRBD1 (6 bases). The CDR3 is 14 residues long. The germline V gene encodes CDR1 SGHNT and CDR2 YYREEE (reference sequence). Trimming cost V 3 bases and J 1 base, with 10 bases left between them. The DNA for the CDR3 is TGTGCCAGCAGCTGGAGGGGGGGGAACACTGAAGCTTTCTTT. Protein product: CASSWRGGNTEAFF.

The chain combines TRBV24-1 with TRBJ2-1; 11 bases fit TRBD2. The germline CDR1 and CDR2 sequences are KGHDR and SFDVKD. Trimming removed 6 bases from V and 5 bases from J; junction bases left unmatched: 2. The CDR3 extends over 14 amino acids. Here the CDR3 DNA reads TGTGCCACCAGTAGGGGACTAGCGGACAATGAGCAGTTCTTC. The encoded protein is CATSRGLADNEQFF.

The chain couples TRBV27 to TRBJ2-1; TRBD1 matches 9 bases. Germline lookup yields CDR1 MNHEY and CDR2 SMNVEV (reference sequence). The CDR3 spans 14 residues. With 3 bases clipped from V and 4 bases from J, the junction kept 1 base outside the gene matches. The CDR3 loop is CASSLGTGYNEQFF. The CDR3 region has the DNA TGTGCCAGCAGTTTGGGGACAGGGTACAATGAGCAGTTCTTC.

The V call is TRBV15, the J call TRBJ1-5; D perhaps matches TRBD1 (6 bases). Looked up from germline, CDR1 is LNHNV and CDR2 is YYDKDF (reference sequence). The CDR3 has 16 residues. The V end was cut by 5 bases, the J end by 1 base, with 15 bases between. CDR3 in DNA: TGTGCCACCAGCTTACCAGGGGTTGGCAGCAATCAGCCCCAGCATTTT. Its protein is CATSLPGVGSNQPQHF.